This TCR beta chain was captured in a study of PD-1 blockade in mismatch repair-deficient tumors. Overall study: All were previously treated, progressing patients with eleven to twelve mismatch repair-deficient cancer types. Study-level points and caveats: Tumor-resident clones, often undetectable pretreatment in blood, expanded then contracted after pembrolizumab.

Assay used: immunoSEQ multiplex PCR; TCRdb lists only in-frame clones, some missing. The sample carries 120,000 or so clones, roughly 86% recorded once. Comment on this clone: Its cognate antigen is unknown.

This TCR was sampled from an adult with mismatch repair-deficient cancer. The sequencing used peripheral blood, collected 44 weeks after starting pembrolizumab.

The CDR3 spells CASSLVLSGTSGTFF. As DNA, the CDR3 is TGTGCCAGCAGCTTAGTATTATCCGGGACTAGCGGTACGTTCTTC. The chain has TRBV7-8 and TRBJ2-1; 11 nucleotides match TRBD2. CDR1 and CDR2 (germline): SGHVS, FQNEAQ. After removal of 1 base from V and 15 bases from J, the junction contained 11 bases not matched to a gene. The CDR3 consists of 15 residues.